This entry is about one TCR beta chain. Its antigen remains unknown. The CDR3 loop spans 15 amino acids. This entry belongs to a study of cytomegalovirus exposure and HLA in healthy donors. Whole-study results and caveats: For most TCR beta V segments, an earlier analysis put the productive rate at about 87% or about 30% of the time.

The primer mix had 60 Vbeta and 13 Jbeta primers. The table came from immunoSEQ multiplex PCR; TCRdb's copy has only in-frame clones and leaves some out. The data show about 160,000 clones, about 82% seen once. The sequence was obtained from a woman in her forties or fifties in good health and CMV-seropositive. V gene TRBV12-2 combines with J gene TRBJ1-5; the D call of TRBD1 is as the table states it, not checked on the DNA. TRBV12-2 is a pseudogene locus. The sequenced material came from PBMCs. CDR3 amino acids: CASLGQGVFDQPQHF. For the CDR3, the DNA is TGTGCAAGTCTTGGACAGGGGGTTTTCGATCAGCCCCAGCATTTT.